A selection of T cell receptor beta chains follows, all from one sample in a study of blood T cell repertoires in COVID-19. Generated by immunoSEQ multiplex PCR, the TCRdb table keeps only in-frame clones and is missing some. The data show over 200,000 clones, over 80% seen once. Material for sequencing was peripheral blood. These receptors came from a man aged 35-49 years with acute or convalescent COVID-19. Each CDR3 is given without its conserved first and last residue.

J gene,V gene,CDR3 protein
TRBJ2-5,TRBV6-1,ASSEYRETQY
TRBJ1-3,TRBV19,ASSATFTGDTIY
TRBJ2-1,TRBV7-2,ASSMDRGWYEQF
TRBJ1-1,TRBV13,ASSLVGANTEAF
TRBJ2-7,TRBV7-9,ASSLVLGTGKLTSYEQY
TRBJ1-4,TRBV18,ASSVRQGASDEKLF
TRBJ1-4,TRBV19,ASSKGWIRGLDEKLF
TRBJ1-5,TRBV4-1,ASSQTQGASNQPQH
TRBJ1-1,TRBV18,ASSPNWGEGQGATEAF
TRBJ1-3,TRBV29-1,SVDTAGNTIY
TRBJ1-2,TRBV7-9,ASRIPGQSFYGYT
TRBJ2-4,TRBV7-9,ASSSPDRGNIQY
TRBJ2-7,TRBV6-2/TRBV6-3,ASSYSRLADTYEQY
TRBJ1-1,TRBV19,ASRVDRDNTEAF
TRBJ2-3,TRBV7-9,ASSLAGGSTDTQY
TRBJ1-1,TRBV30,AWSVRDFSNTEAF
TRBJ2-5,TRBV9,ASSDGTGGVGETQY
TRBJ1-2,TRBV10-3,AISESGGGTGTV
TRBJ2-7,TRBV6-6,ASSPGQNNYEQY
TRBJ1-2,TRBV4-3,ASSQDPTNYGYT
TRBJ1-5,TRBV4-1,ASSQVQGVRPQH
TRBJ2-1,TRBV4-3,ASSQLGTGRGNEQF
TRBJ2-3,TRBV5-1,ASSPRQGSSTDTQY
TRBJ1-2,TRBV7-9,ASSPQGEGGYT
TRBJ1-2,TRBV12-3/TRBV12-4,ASSKTGSDSYT
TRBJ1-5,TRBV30,AWRDRMDQPQH
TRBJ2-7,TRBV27,ASSPSGGRPNEQY
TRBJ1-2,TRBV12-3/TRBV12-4,ASRFQGAQGYT
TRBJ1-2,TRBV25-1,ASSSGTGGYGYT
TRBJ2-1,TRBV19,ASRGQGFNEQF
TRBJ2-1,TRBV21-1,ASSKVRETGGEAYNEQF
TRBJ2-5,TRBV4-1,ASSQDKALAGVETQY
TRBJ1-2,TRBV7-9,ASSSPTTGGWGYT
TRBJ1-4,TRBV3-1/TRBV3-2,ASSPPDGTTNEKLF
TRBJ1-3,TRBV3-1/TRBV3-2,ASSPIDNSGNTIY
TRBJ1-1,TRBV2,ASSELNIANTEAF
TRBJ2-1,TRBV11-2,ASRDRAYNEQF
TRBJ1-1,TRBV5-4,ASSYINRINTEAF
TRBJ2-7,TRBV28,ASRMAGIKDEQY
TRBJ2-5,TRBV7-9,ASSAKETQY
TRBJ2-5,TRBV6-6,ASEGLAGHQETQY
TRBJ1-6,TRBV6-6,ASGRGQNSPLH
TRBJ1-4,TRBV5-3,ARSFGTDRACEKLF
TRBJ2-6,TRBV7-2,ASSLSKGAGGAGANVLT
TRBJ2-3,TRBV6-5,ASKGGGTTDTQY
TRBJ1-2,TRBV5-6,ASSQGQGAVYGYT
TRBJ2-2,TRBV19,ASSIGTSGTGELF
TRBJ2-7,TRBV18,ASSQLADSYEQY
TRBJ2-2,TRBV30,AWSVSVNTGELF
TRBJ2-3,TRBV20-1,SASYPAVGDTQY
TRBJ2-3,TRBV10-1,ASSEGAGETDTQY
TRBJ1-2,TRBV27,ASSDPGQGANYGYT
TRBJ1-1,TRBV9,ASSVAGVGTEAF